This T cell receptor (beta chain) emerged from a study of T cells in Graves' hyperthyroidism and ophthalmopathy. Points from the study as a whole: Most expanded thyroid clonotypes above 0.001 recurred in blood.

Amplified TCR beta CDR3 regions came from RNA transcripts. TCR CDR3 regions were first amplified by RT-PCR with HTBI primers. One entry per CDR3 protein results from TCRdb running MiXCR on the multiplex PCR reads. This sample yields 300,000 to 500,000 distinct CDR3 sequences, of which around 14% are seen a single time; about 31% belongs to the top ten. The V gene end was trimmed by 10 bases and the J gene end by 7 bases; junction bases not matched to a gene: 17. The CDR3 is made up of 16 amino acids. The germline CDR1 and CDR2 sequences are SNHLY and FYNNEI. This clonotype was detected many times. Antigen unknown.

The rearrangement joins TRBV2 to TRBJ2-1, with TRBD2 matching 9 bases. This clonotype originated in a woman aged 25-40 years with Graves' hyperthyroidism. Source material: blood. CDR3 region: CATRGGGSGRLNEQFF. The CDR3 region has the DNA TGTGCCACTCGGGGAGGGGGTAGCGGGAGATTGAATGAGCAGTTCTTC.